A single count supports the clone carrying this TCR beta chain. The target antigen is unknown. The data were obtained in a study of T cell responses to AZD1222 COVID-19 vaccine. Study-wide results and caveats: Of the AZD1222 recipients, only 5 or 6 were seropositive at baseline. White British donors predominated, females outnumbered males, and clonal diversity was possibly underestimated. The study found vaccine-associated CD4 TCRs spanning spike, dominant at 160-218 and 743-854.

Germline values: CDR1 SGHTA, CDR2 FQGTGA. V lost 5 bases and J 0 bases, leaving 8 bases between the germline ends. The CDR3 totals 14 residues. Repertoires were generated with immunoSEQ multiplex PCR, while TCRdb's copy carries only in-frame clones and drops some. This table has about 120,000 clones, roughly 84% appearing once. This clonotype originated in an adult in good health. Sequencing used peripheral blood, obtained on day 0 of AZD1222 vaccination. The chain combines TRBV7-3 with TRBJ2-1; D unclear. The CDR3 loop is CASSTQYSYNEQFF. Written as DNA, the CDR3 is TGTGCCAGCAGCACCCAATACTCCTACAATGAGCAGTTCTTC. Filled out from reference TRBV7-3 and TRBJ2-1, the complete variable domain reads GAGVSQTPSNKVTEKGKYVELRCDPISGHTALYWYRQSLGQGPEFLIYFQGTGAADDSGLPNDRFFAVRPEGSVSTLKIQRTERGDSAVYLCASSTQYSYNEQFFGPGTRLTVL.